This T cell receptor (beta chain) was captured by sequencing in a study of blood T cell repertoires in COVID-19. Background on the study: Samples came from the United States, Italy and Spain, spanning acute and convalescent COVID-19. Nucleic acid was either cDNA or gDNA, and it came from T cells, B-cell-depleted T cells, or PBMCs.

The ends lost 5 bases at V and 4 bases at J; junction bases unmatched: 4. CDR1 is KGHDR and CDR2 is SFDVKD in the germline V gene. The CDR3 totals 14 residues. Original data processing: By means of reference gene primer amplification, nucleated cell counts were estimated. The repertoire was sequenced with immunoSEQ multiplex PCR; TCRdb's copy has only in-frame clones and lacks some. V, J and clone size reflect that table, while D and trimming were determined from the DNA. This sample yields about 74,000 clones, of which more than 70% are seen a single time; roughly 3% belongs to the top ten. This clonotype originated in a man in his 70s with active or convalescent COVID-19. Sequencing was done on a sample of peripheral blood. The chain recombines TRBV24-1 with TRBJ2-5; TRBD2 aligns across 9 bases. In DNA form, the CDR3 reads TGTGCCACCAGTGTGGCGGGAGGGTCAGAGACCCAGTACTTC. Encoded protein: CATSVAGGSETQYF.